A single sample gave rise to the 24 T cell receptor beta chains below, sequenced in a study of preoperative IRX-2 immunotherapy in early breast cancer. Treatment meaning: preoperative locoregional IRX-2 cytokine immunotherapy. Sequencing used immunoSEQ multiplex PCR; TCRdb keeps in-frame clones, though not all of them. The sample includes thousands of clones, roughly 80% of them seen just once. The sample here was tumor tissue, taken after IRX-2 immunotherapy. The receptors were gathered from a human donor with breast cancer.

The gene calls are TRBV7-5 and TRBJ1-5; the table's D call of TRBD1 was not tested on the DNA. TRBV7-5 is designated a pseudogene. This CDR3 contains 14 residues. The CDR3: CASSTGYHNQPQHF. DNA for the CDR3: TGTGCCAGCAGTACAGGGTATCACAATCAGCCCCAGCATTTT.

The rearrangement joins TRBV6-8 to TRBJ2-1, with 7 bases matching TRBD2. V dropped 7 bases and J dropped 2; count of bases not matched to a gene: 5. Germline CDR1 reads MNHGY; CDR2 reads SAAAGT. There are 14 residues in the CDR3. The CDR3 DNA reads as TGTGCCAGCACTCCTACTAGCGCCTACAATGAGCAGTTCTTC. The encoded protein is CASTPTSAYNEQFF.

V is TRBV19 and J is TRBJ1-1; a possible D gene is TRBD1 (5 bases). V was shortened by 6 bases and J by 2 bases, with 19 bases between the two germline ends. Germline V gives CDR1 LNHDA, CDR2 SQIVND (reference sequence). This CDR3 is 16 amino acids long. CDR3 loop: CASREEGSGPNTEAFF. The CDR3 DNA sequence: TGTGCCAGTAGGGAGGAGGGGTCGGGACCAAACACTGAAGCTTTCTTT. The full variable domain, rest sourced from reference TRBV19 and TRBJ1-1, is DGGITQSPKYLFRKEGQNVTLSCEQNLNHDAMYWYRQDPGQGLRLIYYSQIVNDFQKGDIAEGYSVSREKKESFPLTVTSAQKNPTAFYLCASREEGSGPNTEAFFGQGTRLTVV.

J is TRBJ2-7 and V is TRBV11-3; TRBD2 might be the D (6 bases). The V gene lost 2 bases and the J gene lost 0 bases, with 11 bases spanning the gap. This CDR3 contains 15 residues. The germline CDR1 and CDR2 sequences are SGHNT and YENEEA. DNA for the CDR3: TGTGCCAGCAGCTTAACCGGGGGTAGCTCCTACGAGCAGTACTTC. Its protein is CASSLTGGSSYEQYF.

The chain couples TRBV18 to TRBJ2-6; 8 bases align to TRBD1. From germline, CDR1 is KGHSH and CDR2 LQKENI. This CDR3 region has 17 residues. Germline trimming cut 4 bases from V and 0 bases from J; bases unmatched to any gene: 5. As DNA, the CDR3 is TGTGCCAGCTCACTCGCAGGGGGCTCCTCTGGGGCCAACGTCCTGACTTTC. It translates to CASSLAGGSSGANVLTF. Full variable domain (remainder filled in from reference TRBV18 and TRBJ2-6): NAGVMQNPRHLVRRRGQEARLRCSPMKGHSHVYWYRQLPEEGLKFMVYLQKENIIDESGMPKERFSAEFPKEGPSILRIQQVVRGDSAAYFCASSLAGGSSGANVLTFGAGSRLTVL.

The genes are TRBV6-8 and TRBJ2-7, with 13 positions matching TRBD2. CDR3 length equals 16 residues. Germline CDR1 is MNHGY and CDR2 is SAAAGT. V lost 2 bases, J lost 3 bases, and 4 bases stayed unmatched. The CDR3 region is CASSYGGTSGIYEQYF. DNA for the CDR3: TGTGCCAGCAGTTACGGCGGGACTAGCGGGATCTACGAGCAGTACTTC.

This chain links TRBV23-1 with TRBJ1-1, with TRBD1 as a possible D gene (5 bases). TRBV23-1 is placed among ORFs of uncertain function. The CDR3 runs 13 residues. Deletions cut 6 bases from V and 0 bases from J, with 8 bases between. This CDR3 reads CASSLGVNTEAFF. The CDR3 DNA reads TGCGCCAGCAGCCTGGGGGTGAACACTGAAGCTTTCTTT.

The V and J genes are TRBV29-1 and TRBJ2-7; 9 bases match TRBD2. CDR1 SQVTM and CDR2 ANQGSEA come from the germline V gene. J gave up 4 bases and V 8 bases, and 15 bases lay outside the gene matches. This CDR3 has 15 residues. The CDR3 reads CSSTVRRGGLYEQYF. CDR3 nucleotides: TGCAGCTCCACCGTGAGGCGGGGGGGCCTATACGAGCAGTACTTC.

The chain employs TRBV15 and TRBJ1-6; tentatively, D is TRBD1 (5 bases). Trimming removed 0 bases from V and 6 bases from J, with 12 bases in between. CDR1 and CDR2 (germline): LNHNV, YYDKDF (reference sequence). The CDR3 is 16 amino acids. The CDR3 is CATSRDWQGVNSPLHF. CDR3 bases: TGTGCCACCAGCAGAGATTGGCAGGGAGTTAATTCACCCCTCCACTTT.

This sequence joins TRBV11-3 and TRBJ2-2; a possible D gene is TRBD1 (6 bases). V dropped 4 bases and J dropped 7 bases, with 19 bases sitting between them. The CDR3 spans 16 residues. Looked up from germline, CDR1 is SGHNT and CDR2 is YENEEA. The CDR3 DNA is TGTGCCAGCAGCTCTACTGGGGGCGTCCTCGGCGGGGAGCTGTTTTTT. Translation: CASSSTGGVLGGELFF.

The chain is built from TRBV30 and TRBJ2-1; the D is unclear. CDR3 length: 14 amino acids. V was shortened by 0 bases and J by 10 bases, with 16 bases between the two germline ends. Germline values: CDR1 GTSNPN, CDR2 SVGIG (reference sequence). CDR3 protein: CAWSVEPIRSEQFF. The CDR3 nucleotides read TGTGCCTGGAGTGTTGAGCCTATCCGTTCCGAGCAGTTCTTC.

This clone was seen a few times. This chain joins TRBV11-3 and TRBJ1-2; D unresolved. V was cut by 5 bases and J by 8 bases, with 21 bases left in between. Germline-derived CDR1 and CDR2 are SGHNT and YENEEA. The CDR3 extends over 15 amino acids. In nucleotides, the CDR3 is TGTGCCAGCAGCCTTGGTCCCAGTGTATGGAAGGGCTACACCTTC. This translates into CASSLGPSVWKGYTF.

The V and J genes are TRBV19 and TRBJ2-3; the D is unclear. CDR3 length: 13 amino acids. Trimming removed 4 bases at V and 6 bases at J, with 11 bases between. Germline V gives CDR1 LNHDA, CDR2 SQIVND (reference sequence). CDR3 coding DNA: TGTGCCAGTAGTAGCAGGCGAGCGGATACGCAGTATTTT. Translating gives CASSSRRADTQYF.

The V and J genes are TRBV12-5 and TRBJ2-1; 14 positions match TRBD2. The CDR3 length is 15 residues. Germline CDR1 LGHNT, CDR2 FRNRAP. This CDR3 is CASTWGTSGRGEQFF. The CDR3 bases are TGTGCCAGCACATGGGGGACTAGCGGGAGAGGTGAGCAGTTCTTC.

This chain uses TRBV29-1 with TRBJ1-1; TRBD1 matches 9 bases. V lost 6 bases, J lost 0 bases, and 8 bases stayed unmatched. CDR1 is SQVTM, CDR2 ANQGSEA, per germline. This CDR3 has 15 amino acids. CDR3 coding DNA: TGCAGCGTCTATGGGGGGACAGGGATGAACACTGAAGCTTTCTTT. Its translation is CSVYGGTGMNTEAFF.

The J gene is TRBJ1-2, the V gene TRBV29-1; TRBD1 might be the D (5 bases). Germline V gene lookup returns CDR1 SQVTM and CDR2 ANQGSEA. The CDR3 is made up of 14 amino acids. V was trimmed by 1 base and J by 6 bases, leaving 15 bases between them. CDR3 region: CSVEGPPGHNGYTF. In DNA, the CDR3 is TGCAGCGTTGAAGGTCCCCCAGGGCACAATGGCTACACCTTC.

This chain connects TRBV19 to TRBJ1-5, with a tentative D call TRBD1 (6 bases). The CDR3 consists of 14 residues. Germline V gene data show CDR1 as LNHDA and CDR2 as SQIVND (reference sequence). Trimming removed 9 bases from V and 6 bases from J, with 18 bases in between. This chain's CDR3 is CASRTQGPRQPQHF. CDR3 DNA: TGTGCCAGCAGAACACAGGGACCACGTCAGCCCCAGCATTTT.

By share of the sample, this clone is large. The chain carries TRBV30 and TRBJ1-1; D is undetermined. Trimming left V 2 bases short and J 6 bases short, with 7 bases between. CDR1 and CDR2 (germline): GTSNPN, SVGIG (reference sequence). The CDR3 length is 11 residues. CDR3 nucleotides: TGTGCCTGGAGTCTCCGGGCTGAAGCTTTCTTT. Translation: CAWSLRAEAFF.

V gene TRBV6-8 combines with J gene TRBJ2-7; 7 nucleotides match TRBD2. Germline lookup yields CDR1 MNHGY and CDR2 SAAAGT. This CDR3 comprises 14 residues. The J segment lost 5 bases and the V segment lost 5 bases, leaving 9 bases of the junction unmatched. The CDR3 protein is CASSPVWGGNEQYF. As DNA, the CDR3 is TGTGCCAGCAGTCCTGTCTGGGGGGGTAACGAGCAGTACTTC.

This chain links TRBV19 with TRBJ1-5, with 7 nucleotides matching TRBD1. The germline CDR1 and CDR2 sequences are LNHDA and SQIVND (reference sequence). J gave up 1 base and V 9 bases, and 6 bases lay outside the gene matches. The CDR3 is made up of 14 amino acids. DNA of the CDR3: TGTGCCAGCAAGTCGACAGGGAGCAATCAGCCCCAGCATTTT. It is translated as CASKSTGSNQPQHF.

The chain employs TRBV6-8 and TRBJ2-2; 9 bases align to TRBD2. The CDR3 has 14 residues. The germline V gene has CDR1 MNHGY and CDR2 SAAAGT. After removal of 7 bases from V and 2 bases from J, the junction contained 2 bases not matched to a gene. DNA for the CDR3: TGTGCCAGCATTAGCGGGAGAAACACCGGGGAGCTGTTTTTT. This gives the protein CASISGRNTGELFF.

This clone occurred a few times. The V gene is TRBV5-1, the J gene TRBJ1-1; 9 bases agree with TRBD1. The germline CDR1 and CDR2 sequences are SGHRS and YFSETQ. The CDR3 spans 15 residues. J was trimmed by 4 bases and V by 4 bases; bases with no gene match: 8. The CDR3 reads CASSIRTGEATEAFF. The CDR3 coding sequence is TGCGCCAGCAGCATAAGGACAGGGGAGGCCACTGAAGCTTTCTTT. The variable domain in full, completed from reference TRBV5-1 and TRBJ1-1, reads KAGVTQTPRYLIKTRGQQVTLSCSPISGHRSVSWYQQTPGQGLQFLFEYFSETQRNKGNFPGRFSGRQFSNSRSEMNVSTLELGDSALYLCASSIRTGEATEAFFGQGTRLTVV.

This clone is large (0.1 to 1%) in the sample. V usage is TRBV6-8 and J usage is TRBJ2-3, with 8 bases matching TRBD2. CDR3 length: 13 residues. The V gene end was trimmed by 6 bases and the J gene end by 6 bases; junction bases not matched to a gene: 5. CDR1 is MNHGY and CDR2 is SAAAGT in the germline V gene. CDR3 sequence: CASRGLVSDTQYF. DNA for the CDR3: TGTGCCAGCAGGGGACTAGTGTCGGATACGCAGTATTTT.

This clone was counted between two and nine times. The chain recombines TRBV15 with TRBJ2-2; possibly TRBD2 for D (6 bases). Trimming pared 7 bases from V and 5 bases from J, leaving 23 bases between. CDR1 is LNHNV, CDR2 YYDKDF, per germline (reference sequence). The CDR3 runs 17 residues. CDR3 amino acids: CATNLGGGPGMTGELFF. The CDR3 DNA reads TGTGCCACCAACCTGGGAGGTGGGCCGGGCATGACCGGGGAGCTGTTTTTT.